This TCR beta chain was sequenced during a study of graft-versus-host responses after intestinal transplantation. The wider study: All of the recipients had induction that used anti-thymocyte globulin, then tacrolimus and steroids for about 3 years.

Sequencing used immunoSEQ multiplex PCR; TCRdb keeps in-frame clones, though not all of them. This sample has 96,000 or so clones, with 80% to 95% found just once. On this clone itself: What it recognizes is unknown.

The specimen was unstimulated CD4+ T cells sorted from spleen or lymph node cells, collected before intestinal transplant. This TCR was recovered from a human donor who received an intestinal transplant.

CDR3 DNA: TGTGCCAGCAGCTTGAGGGGCAGGGAGGGTGAAAAACTGTTTTTT. Translation gives CASSLRGREGEKLFF. This rearrangement joins TRBV5-4 to TRBJ1-4; a possible D gene is TRBD1 (5 bases). V was trimmed by 1 base and J by 7 bases, leaving 14 bases between them. The CDR3 contains 15 residues. The germline V gene encodes CDR1 SGHNT and CDR2 YYREEE (reference sequence).